This passage covers 27 T cell receptor beta chains from one sample sequenced in a study of memory CD4+ T cells and cytomegalovirus serostatus. Single viable CD3+CD4+CD8-CD45RO+ cells were sorted as the memory CD4+ T cells. This table comes from immunoSEQ multiplex PCR, and its TCRdb copy is limited to in-frame clones, with some not included. The table records tens of thousands of clones, around 78% of them present only once. The sample was memory CD4+ T cells from blood. These receptors originate from an adult in good health and CMV-seronegative.

The rearrangement joins TRBV18 to TRBJ1-2; 7 nucleotides match TRBD1. Germline V gene lookup returns CDR1 KGHSH and CDR2 LQKENI. The CDR3 consists of 15 residues. Losses at the gene ends were 2 bases for V and 8 bases for J; bases not matched to a gene: 11. The CDR3 sequence: CASSPGSPGQRGYTF. The CDR3 coding sequence is TGTGCCAGCTCACCAGGTTCCCCGGGACAGAGGGGCTACACCTTC. Supplemented by reference TRBV18 and TRBJ1-2, the full variable domain reads NAGVMQNPRHLVRRRGQEARLRCSPMKGHSHVYWYRQLPEEGLKFMVYLQKENIIDESGMPKERFSAEFPKEGPSILRIQQVVRGDSAAYFCASSPGSPGQRGYTFGSGTRLTVV.

Only a few counts were recorded for this clone. The J gene is TRBJ2-6, the V gene TRBV2, with D possibly TRBD1 on 5 matching bases. Germline CDR1 is SNHLY and CDR2 is FYNNEI. The CDR3 extends over 17 amino acids. V was pared by 6 bases and J by 3 bases, with 18 bases between. The CDR3 sequence is CASSEPYQGGGANVLTF. The DNA of the CDR3 is TGTGCCAGCAGCGAACCTTACCAGGGTGGTGGGGCCAACGTCCTGACTTTC. The full variable domain, completed using reference TRBV2 and TRBJ2-6, is EPEVTQTPSHQVTQMGQEVILRCVPISNHLYFYWYRQILGQKVEFLVSFYNNEISEKSEIFDDQFSVERPDGSNFTLKIRSTKLEDSAMYFCASSEPYQGGGANVLTFGAGSRLTVL.

The chain is built from TRBV5-1 and TRBJ2-7; 7 bases map to TRBD1. CDR3 length equals 12 residues. V gave up 3 bases and J gave up 7 bases; unmatched junction bases: 4. Germline values: CDR1 SGHRS, CDR2 YFSETQ. The CDR3 here is CASSSQGQEQYF. In DNA form, the CDR3 reads TGCGCCAGCAGCTCACAGGGGCAGGAGCAGTACTTC.

This clone was recorded once. The V gene is TRBV5-4, the J gene TRBJ2-2; tentatively, D is TRBD1 or TRBD2 (5 bases each). This CDR3 has 15 amino acids. Germline CDR1 SGHNT, CDR2 YYREEE (reference sequence). Between the trimmed V and J ends, which lost 4 bases and 6 bases, there was a span of 16 bases. CDR3 loop: CASSDSRELAGELFF. The CDR3 DNA is TGTGCCAGCAGCGATTCCAGGGAACTAGCCGGGGAGCTGTTTTTT. Using reference TRBV5-4 and TRBJ2-2 for the parts outside the CDR3, the full variable domain is ETGVTQSPTHLIKTRGQQVTLRCSSQSGHNTVSWYQQALGQGPQFIFQYYREEENGRGNFPPRFSGLQFPNYSSELNVNALELDDSALYLCASSDSRELAGELFFGEGSRLTVL.

This rearrangement joins TRBV29-1 to TRBJ2-7, with D possibly TRBD1 on 5 matching bases. Germline assignment: CDR1 SQVTM and CDR2 ANQGSEA. V lost 7 bases to trimming and J lost 6 bases, with 16 bases between them. This CDR3 comprises 12 residues. The CDR3 nucleotides read TGCAGCGCCCGCAAGGGGCAGCTCGAGCAGTACTTC. Translation gives CSARKGQLEQYF.

The chain is built from TRBV5-6 and TRBJ1-6; D unresolved. This CDR3 has 13 residues. Trimming pared 0 bases from V and 11 bases from J, leaving 9 bases between. CDR1 is SGHDT, CDR2 YYEEEE, per germline. CDR3 region: CASSLGPVAPLHF. For the CDR3, the DNA is TGTGCCAGCAGCTTGGGACCTGTTGCACCCCTCCACTTT.

This clone was picked up a small number of times. CDR3 sequence reads: CASSVEGTGRDEQYF. The CDR3 DNA reads TGTGCCAGCAGCGTAGAAGGGACAGGGCGAGACGAGCAGTACTTC. The chain uses TRBV9 and TRBJ2-7; 9 bases agree with TRBD1. The CDR3 consists of 15 residues. Trimming cost V 0 bases and J 5 bases; bases outside gene matches: 6. Germline CDR1 reads SGDLS; CDR2 reads YYNGEE.

The rearrangement links TRBV7-6 to TRBJ2-1; no firm D call. The CDR3 has 13 amino acids. Between the trimmed V and J ends, which lost 2 bases and 3 bases, there was a span of 5 bases. Germline CDR1 SGHVS, CDR2 FNYEAQ. The CDR3 DNA sequence: TGTGCCAGCAGCTTAACAGTCTACAATGAGCAGTTCTTC. This translates into CASSLTVYNEQFF.

The V gene is TRBV7-2, the J gene TRBJ1-1; D not certain. V was pared by 1 base and J by 2 bases, with 8 bases between. The CDR3 loop spans 14 amino acids. Germline loops: CDR1 SGHTA, CDR2 FQGNSA. CDR3 coding DNA: TGTGCCAGCAGCTTAGGGCCAGGTAACACTGAAGCTTTCTTT. Protein: CASSLGPGNTEAFF.

This clone was recorded only once. The rearrangement joins TRBV21-1 to TRBJ2-7; the DNA was not used to check the table's D call, TRBD2. TRBV21-1 is a documented pseudogene. The CDR3 contains 14 residues. CDR3: CASSKLPRRDEQYF. As DNA, the CDR3 is TGTGCCAGCAGCAAATTACCCCGGAGGGACGAGCAGTACTTC.

The V and J genes are TRBV6-6 and TRBJ1-5, with TRBD1 identical over 9 bases. The trim removed 2 bases at V and 3 bases at J, leaving 2 bases unmatched. Germline values: CDR1 MNHNY, CDR2 SVGAGI (reference sequence). The CDR3 is 15 residues long. CDR3 sequence (DNA): TGTGCCAGCAGTTACGGGGACAGGGTCAATCAGCCCCAGCATTTT. The encoded protein is CASSYGDRVNQPQHF.

The V call is TRBV28, the J call TRBJ2-7; D remains unclear. Germline CDR1 and CDR2: MDHEN and SYDVKM. The germline V and J ends were trimmed by 6 bases and 5 bases, with 11 bases remaining between them. The CDR3 extends over 12 amino acids. In nucleotides, the CDR3 is TGTGCCAGCAGCCTCGGACGGGACGAGCAGTACTTC. Encoded protein: CASSLGRDEQYF.

The genes are TRBV7-2 and TRBJ1-3, with D maybe TRBD1 (6 bases). There are 16 residues in the CDR3. From germline, CDR1 is SGHTA and CDR2 FQGNSA. Trimming pared 4 bases from V and 0 bases from J, leaving 13 bases between. The CDR3 spells CASSSGVGNSGNTIYF. The CDR3 DNA reads as TGTGCCAGCAGCTCAGGGGTCGGAAACTCTGGAAACACCATATATTTT.

V usage is TRBV2 and J usage is TRBJ2-2; a weak D match, TRBD2 (5 bases). The CDR3 has 15 amino acids. Germline loops: CDR1 SNHLY, CDR2 FYNNEI. Trimming took off 4 bases at V and 5 bases at J, with 14 bases between the two ends. The CDR3: CASSVTAPGTGELFF. CDR3 DNA sequence: TGTGCCAGCAGTGTTACGGCCCCGGGGACCGGGGAGCTGTTTTTT.

The table lists this clone with a count of one. The chain has TRBV5-8 and TRBJ2-6; 12 nucleotides agree with TRBD1. Germline CDR1 is SGHTS and CDR2 is YDEGEE. V was clipped by 3 bases and J by 1 base; unmatched bases: 8. The CDR3 sequence is 19 residues long. CDR3 amino acids: CASSSKRDRGPSGANVLTF. The DNA for the CDR3 is TGTGCCAGCAGCTCAAAGAGGGACAGGGGGCCTTCTGGGGCCAACGTCCTGACTTTC.

This chain joins TRBV2 and TRBJ1-4; 7 nucleotides agree with TRBD1. V shed 9 bases and J 4 bases; nucleotides not matched to a gene: 5. Germline CDR1 SNHLY, CDR2 FYNNEI. The CDR3 has 13 amino acids. CDR3 residues: CASNRDSNEKLFF. Written as DNA, the CDR3 is TGTGCCAGTAACCGGGACAGTAATGAAAAACTGTTTTTT.

The J gene is TRBJ1-3, the V gene TRBV7-6; no firm D call. The CDR3 has 14 residues. Trimming left V 1 base short and J 2 bases short, with 6 bases between. The germline CDR1 and CDR2 sequences are SGHVS and FNYEAQ. CDR3 bases: TGTGCCAGCAGCTTAGAGTCAGCTGGAAACACCATATATTTT. Its protein product is CASSLESAGNTIYF. The full variable domain, its missing parts supplied by reference TRBV7-6 and TRBJ1-3, is GAGVSQSPRYKVTKRGQDVALRCDPISGHVSLYWYRQALGQGPEFLTYFNYEAQQDKSGLPNDRFSAERPEGSISTLTIQRTEQRDSAMYRCASSLESAGNTIYFGEGSWLTVV.

V usage is TRBV5-1 and J usage is TRBJ1-1, with 9 bases fitting TRBD1. CDR1 and CDR2 (germline): SGHRS, YFSETQ. The V segment lost 4 bases and the J segment 1 base; nucleotides outside the gene matches: 8. This CDR3 comprises 16 residues. CDR3 sequence reads: CASSPAQGARNTEAFF. The CDR3 nucleotides are TGCGCCAGCAGCCCCGCACAGGGGGCTCGGAACACTGAAGCTTTCTTT. Drawing the rest from reference TRBV5-1 and TRBJ1-1, the complete variable domain is KAGVTQTPRYLIKTRGQQVTLSCSPISGHRSVSWYQQTPGQGLQFLFEYFSETQRNKGNFPGRFSGRQFSNSRSEMNVSTLELGDSALYLCASSPAQGARNTEAFFGQGTRLTVV.

The chain is built from TRBV4-1 and TRBJ1-3, with TRBD1 matching 10 bases. J was trimmed by 4 bases and V by 2 bases; bases with no gene match: 8. The germline CDR1 and CDR2 sequences are MGHRA and YSYEKL. The CDR3 consists of 17 residues. In DNA, the CDR3 is TGCGCCAGCAGCCAACCAGACAGGGGGCCGACGGGAAACACCATATATTTT. Protein product: CASSQPDRGPTGNTIYF.

This clone occurred a few times. The chain recombines TRBV5-1 with TRBJ2-3; D is unclear. Trimming took off 1 base at V and 2 bases at J, with 11 bases between the two ends. The CDR3 totals 15 residues. Germline values: CDR1 SGHRS, CDR2 YFSETQ. The CDR3 spells CASSLINLFTDTQYF. DNA for the CDR3: TGCGCCAGCAGCTTGATTAATCTATTCACAGATACGCAGTATTTT.

V and J are TRBV6-6 and TRBJ1-2, with 10 positions matching TRBD1. Germline-derived CDR1 and CDR2 are MNHNY and SVGAGI (reference sequence). This CDR3 is built from 15 residues. DNA for the CDR3: TGTGCTAGCCTTCCCCCGGGACAGGGGACTTATGGCTACACCTTC. Its protein is CASLPPGQGTYGYTF.

V usage is TRBV29-1 and J usage is TRBJ2-2, with TRBD2 matching over 8 bases. The CDR3 spans 15 residues. CDR1 and CDR2 from the germline V gene are SQVTM and ANQGSEA. Trimming removed 4 bases from V and 3 bases from J; junction bases left unmatched: 7. CDR3 residues: CSVGPSGSYTGELFF. In DNA form, the CDR3 reads TGCAGCGTTGGGCCTAGCGGGTCTTACACCGGGGAGCTGTTTTTT.

V is TRBV27 and J is TRBJ1-2; D unresolved. This CDR3 spans 13 amino acids. V lost 4 bases and J lost 8, with 14 bases in between. Germline V gene data show CDR1 as MNHEY and CDR2 as SMNVEV (reference sequence). The CDR3 DNA is TGTGCCAGCAGTTCTTCATGGGCGGCCGGCTACACCTTC. Protein sequence: CASSSSWAAGYTF.

The rearrangement uses TRBV5-5 and TRBJ2-7, with 9 bases aligning to TRBD2. Trimming removed 0 bases from V and 3 bases from J; junction bases left unmatched: 10. The CDR3 loop spans 17 amino acids. The germline gives CDR1 SGHKS, CDR2 YYEKEE (reference sequence). CDR3 region: CASSLGGGAKLVYEQYF. DNA of the CDR3: TGTGCCAGCAGCTTGGGCGGGGGGGCCAAATTGGTCTACGAGCAGTACTTC.

The chain has TRBV4-2 and TRBJ2-5; 12 bases fit TRBD2. Germline V gives CDR1 LGHNA, CDR2 YNFKEQ. V was clipped by 2 bases and J by 2 bases; unmatched bases: 0. CDR3 size: 15 residues. As DNA, the CDR3 is TGTGCCAGCAGCCAACTAGCGGGGGGGCAAGAGACCCAGTACTTC. It encodes CASSQLAGGQETQYF.

The chain couples TRBV28 to TRBJ2-7; no reliable D call. Trimming cost V 8 bases and J 0 bases, with 14 bases left between them. CDR1 is MDHEN and CDR2 is SYDVKM in the germline V gene. This CDR3 is 14 amino acids long. Here the CDR3 reads CASFGSRTSYEQYF. The DNA for the CDR3 is TGTGCCAGCTTTGGGTCCAGGACCTCCTACGAGCAGTACTTC.

The chain uses TRBV5-4 and TRBJ1-2; 8 bases are shared with TRBD1. The CDR3 extends over 14 amino acids. The V and J ends lost 4 bases and 8 bases, in that order; junction bases with no gene match: 10. Germline lookup yields CDR1 SGHNT and CDR2 YYREEE (reference sequence). Here the CDR3 DNA reads TGTGCCAGCAGCGAACCGGGACAGGTTAGCGGCTACACCTTC. Translating gives CASSEPGQVSGYTF.